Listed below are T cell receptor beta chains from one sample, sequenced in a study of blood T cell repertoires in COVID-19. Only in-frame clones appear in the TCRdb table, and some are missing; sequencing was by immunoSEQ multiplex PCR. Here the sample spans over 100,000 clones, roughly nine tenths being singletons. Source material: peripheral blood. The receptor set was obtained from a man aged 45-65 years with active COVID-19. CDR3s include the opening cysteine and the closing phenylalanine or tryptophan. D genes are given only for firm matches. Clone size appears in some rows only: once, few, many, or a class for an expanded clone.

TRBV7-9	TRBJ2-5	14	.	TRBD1	TGTGCCAGCAGCCCAGGGACAGCGCAAGAGACCCAGTACTTC	CASSPGTAQETQYF
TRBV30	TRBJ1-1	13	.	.	TGTGCCTGGAGTCACGGATGGGGGGCTGAAGCTTTCTTT	CAWSHGWGAEAFF
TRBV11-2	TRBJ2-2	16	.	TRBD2	TGTGCCAGCAGCTTATTTAGCGGGGGGAACACCGGGGAGCTGTTTTTT	CASSLFSGGNTGELFF
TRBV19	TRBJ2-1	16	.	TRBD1	TGTGCCAGTACCACAAAGACAGGGAACGGGGTGAATGAGCAGTTCTTC	CASTTKTGNGVNEQFF
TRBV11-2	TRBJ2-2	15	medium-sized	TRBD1	TGTGCCAGCAGCTTAAATACAGGGGATACCGGGGAGCTGTTTTTT	CASSLNTGDTGELFF
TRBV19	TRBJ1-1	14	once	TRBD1	TGTGCCAGTAGCGGACAGGGGATGCTCACTGAAGCTTTCTTT	CASSGQGMLTEAFF
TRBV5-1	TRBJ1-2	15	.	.	TGCGCCAGCAGCCATCCTGCGGCGGAGGGGCAAGGCTACACCTTC	CASSHPAAEGQGYTF
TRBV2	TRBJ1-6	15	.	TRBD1	TGTGCCAGCAGTGAAACAGGGGGGAGTAATTCACCCCTCCACTTT	CASSETGGSNSPLHF
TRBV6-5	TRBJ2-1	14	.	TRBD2	TGTGCCAGCAGCGTCGGGAGGTCTTACAATGAGCAGTTCTTC	CASSVGRSYNEQFF
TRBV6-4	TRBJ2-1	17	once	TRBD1	TGTGCCAGCAGTGACTCGGCAGGGGGCCGAACCTACAATGAGCAGTTCTTC	CASSDSAGGRTYNEQFF
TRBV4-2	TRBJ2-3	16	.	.	TGTGCCAGCAGCCAAGATCAGGGATCGAGCACAGATACGCAGTATTTT	CASSQDQGSSTDTQYF
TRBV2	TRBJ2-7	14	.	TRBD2	TGTGCCAGCAGCAAGGGCGGGGGGGCCTACGAGCAGTACTTC	CASSKGGGAYEQYF
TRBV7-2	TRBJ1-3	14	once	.	TGTGCCAGCAGCTTCCCGACAGCCGGAAACACCATATATTTT	CASSFPTAGNTIYF
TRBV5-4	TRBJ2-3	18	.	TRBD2	TGTGCCAGCAGCTTGGCATTTCGGGGCGGGGGGGCCAGAGATACGCAGTATTTT	CASSLAFRGGGARDTQYF
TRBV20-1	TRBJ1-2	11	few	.	TGCAGTGCCGTCCGGGGGGATGGCTACACCTTC	CSAVRGDGYTF
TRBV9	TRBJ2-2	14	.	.	TGTGCCAGCAGCGTAGCTGCCGGGACCGGGGAGCTGTTTTTT	CASSVAAGTGELFF
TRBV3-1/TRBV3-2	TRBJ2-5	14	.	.	TGTGCCAGCAGCCCCACTAGGAGTCAAGAGACCCAGTACTTC	CASSPTRSQETQYF
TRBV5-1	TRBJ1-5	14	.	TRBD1	TGCGCCAGCAGCTTGGAACAGGGGGTTCAGCCCCAGCATTTT	CASSLEQGVQPQHF
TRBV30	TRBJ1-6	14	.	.	TGTGCCTGGAGCGCCCAGGGATTCGGTTCACCCCTCCACTTT	CAWSAQGFGSPLHF
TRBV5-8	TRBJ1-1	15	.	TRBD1	TGTGCCAGCAGCAGAGGACAGGAAAGGACCGTTGAAGCTTTCTTT	CASSRGQERTVEAFF
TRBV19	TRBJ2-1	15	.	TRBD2	TGTGCCAGTAGTATAGTTGTAGCGGGGGGTAATGAGCAGTTCTTC	CASSIVVAGGNEQFF
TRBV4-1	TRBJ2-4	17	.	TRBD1	TGCGCCAGCAGCCAAGTTCAGACAGGGTATACCAAAAACATTCAGTACTTC	CASSQVQTGYTKNIQYF